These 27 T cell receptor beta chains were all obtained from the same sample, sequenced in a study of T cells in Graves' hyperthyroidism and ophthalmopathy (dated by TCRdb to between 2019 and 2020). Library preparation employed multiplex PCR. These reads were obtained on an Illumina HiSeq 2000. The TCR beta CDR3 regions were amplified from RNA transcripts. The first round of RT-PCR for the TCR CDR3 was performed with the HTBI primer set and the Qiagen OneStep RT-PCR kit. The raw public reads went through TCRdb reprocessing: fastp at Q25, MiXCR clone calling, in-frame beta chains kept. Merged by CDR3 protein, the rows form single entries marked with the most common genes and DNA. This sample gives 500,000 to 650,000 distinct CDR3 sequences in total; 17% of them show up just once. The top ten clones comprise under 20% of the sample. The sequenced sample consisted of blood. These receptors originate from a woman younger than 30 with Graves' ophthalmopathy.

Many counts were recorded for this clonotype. CDR3 amino acids: CASSFSLAVYNEQFF. CDR3 DNA: TGTGCCAGCAGCTTTTCCCTAGCGGTCTACAATGAGCAGTTCTTC. This chain connects TRBV7-6 to TRBJ2-1; the match to TRBD2 covers 7 bases. CDR3 length: 15 residues. V gave up 3 bases and J gave up 3 bases; unmatched junction bases: 5. The germline gives CDR1 SGHVS, CDR2 FNYEAQ.

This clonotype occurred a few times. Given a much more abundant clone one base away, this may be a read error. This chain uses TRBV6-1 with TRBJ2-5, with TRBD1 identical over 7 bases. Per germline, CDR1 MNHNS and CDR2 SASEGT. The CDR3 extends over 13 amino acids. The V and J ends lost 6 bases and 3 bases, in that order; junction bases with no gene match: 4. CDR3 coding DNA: TGTGCCAGCAGAACTGGACAGGAAGAGACCCAGTACTTC. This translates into CASRTGQEETQYF.

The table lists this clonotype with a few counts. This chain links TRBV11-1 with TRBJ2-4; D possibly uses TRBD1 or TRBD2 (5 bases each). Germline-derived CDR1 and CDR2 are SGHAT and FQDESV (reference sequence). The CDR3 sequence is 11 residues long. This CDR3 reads CALGRENIQYF. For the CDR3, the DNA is TGTGCTTTGGGACGAGAAAACATTCAGTACTTC.

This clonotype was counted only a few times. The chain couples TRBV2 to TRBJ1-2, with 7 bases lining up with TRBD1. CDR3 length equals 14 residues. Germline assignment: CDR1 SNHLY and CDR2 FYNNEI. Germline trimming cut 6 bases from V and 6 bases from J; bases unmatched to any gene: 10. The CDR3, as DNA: TGTGCCAGCAGCAACAGTGGTACAGGGGATGGCTACACCTTC. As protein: CASSNSGTGDGYTF.

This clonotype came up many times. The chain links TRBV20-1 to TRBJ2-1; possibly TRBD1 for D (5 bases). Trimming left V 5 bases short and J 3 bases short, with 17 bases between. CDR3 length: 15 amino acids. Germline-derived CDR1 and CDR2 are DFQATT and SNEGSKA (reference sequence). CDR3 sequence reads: CSAYDQGKGYNEQFF. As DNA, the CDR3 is TGCAGTGCTTACGACCAGGGAAAAGGCTACAATGAGCAGTTCTTC.

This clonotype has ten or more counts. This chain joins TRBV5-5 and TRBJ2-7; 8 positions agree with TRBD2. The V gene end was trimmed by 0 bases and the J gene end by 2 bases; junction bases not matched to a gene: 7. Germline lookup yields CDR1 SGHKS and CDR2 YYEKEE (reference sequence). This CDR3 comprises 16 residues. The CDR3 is CASSLVQRGLPYEQYF. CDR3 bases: TGTGCCAGCAGCTTGGTCCAGCGGGGGCTTCCCTACGAGCAGTACTTC.

In DNA, the CDR3 is TGTGCCAGCAGTGATCCCCTACTTGCTGTATCGAACACCGGGGAGCTGTTTTTT. It specifies CASSDPLLAVSNTGELFF. The V gene is TRBV6-1, the J gene TRBJ2-2; no clear D gene. There are 18 residues in the CDR3. V lost 3 bases to trimming and J lost 0 bases, with 17 bases between them. CDR1 and CDR2 (germline): MNHNS, SASEGT.

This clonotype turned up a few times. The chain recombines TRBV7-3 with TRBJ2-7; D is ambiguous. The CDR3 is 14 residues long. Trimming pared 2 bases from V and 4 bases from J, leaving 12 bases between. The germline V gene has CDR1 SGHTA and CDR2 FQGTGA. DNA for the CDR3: TGTGCCAGCAGCTTAGAAGGGCCTTTTTACGAGCAGTACTTC. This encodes CASSLEGPFYEQYF. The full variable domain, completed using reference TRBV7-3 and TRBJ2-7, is GAGVSQTPSNKVTEKGKYVELRCDPISGHTALYWYRQSLGQGPEFLIYFQGTGAADDSGLPNDRFFAVRPEGSVSTLKIQRTERGDSAVYLCASSLEGPFYEQYFGPGTRLTVT.

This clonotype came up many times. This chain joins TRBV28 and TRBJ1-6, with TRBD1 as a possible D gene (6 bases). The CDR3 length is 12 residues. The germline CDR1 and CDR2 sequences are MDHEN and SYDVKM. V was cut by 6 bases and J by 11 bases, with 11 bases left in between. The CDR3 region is CASSSGAAPLHF. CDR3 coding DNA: TGTGCCAGCAGCTCGGGGGCAGCACCCCTCCACTTT.

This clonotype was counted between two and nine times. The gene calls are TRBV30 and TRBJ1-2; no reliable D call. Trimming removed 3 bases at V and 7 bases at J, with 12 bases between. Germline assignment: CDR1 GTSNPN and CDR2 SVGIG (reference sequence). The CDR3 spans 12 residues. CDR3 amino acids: CAWSASTGGYTF. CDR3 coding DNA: TGTGCCTGGAGCGCCTCGACGGGTGGCTACACCTTC.

CDR3 amino acids: CSARDRGVAGGTGELFF. Here the CDR3 DNA reads TGCAGTGCTAGAGATAGGGGAGTAGCGGGAGGCACCGGGGAGCTGTTTTTT. This chain uses TRBV20-1 with TRBJ2-2; TRBD2 matches at 10 bases. Germline lookup yields CDR1 DFQATT and CDR2 SNEGSKA (reference sequence). CDR3 length: 17 residues. J was trimmed by 4 bases and V by 0 bases; bases with no gene match: 8.

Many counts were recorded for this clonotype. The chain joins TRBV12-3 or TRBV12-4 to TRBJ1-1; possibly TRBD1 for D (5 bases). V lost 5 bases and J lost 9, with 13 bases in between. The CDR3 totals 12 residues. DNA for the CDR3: TGTGCCAGCAGTCTTGACAGCACCAAAGCTTTCTTT. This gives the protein CASSLDSTKAFF.

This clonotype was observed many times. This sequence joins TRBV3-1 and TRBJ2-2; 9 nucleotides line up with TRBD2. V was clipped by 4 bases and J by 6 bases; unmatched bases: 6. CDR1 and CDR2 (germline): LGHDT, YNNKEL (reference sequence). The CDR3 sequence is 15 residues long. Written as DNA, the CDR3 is TGTGCCAGCAGCCTTAGCGGGGGACACGCCGGGGAGCTGTTTTTT. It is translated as CASSLSGGHAGELFF.

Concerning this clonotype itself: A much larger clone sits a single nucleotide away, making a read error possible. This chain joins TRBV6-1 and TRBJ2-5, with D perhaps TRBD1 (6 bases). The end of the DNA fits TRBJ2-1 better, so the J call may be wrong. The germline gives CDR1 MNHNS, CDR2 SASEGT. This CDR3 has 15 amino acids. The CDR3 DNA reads TGTGCCAGCAGTGAAGCGCCGCAGGGGCGAGAGACCCAGTTCTTC. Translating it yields CASSEAPQGRETQFF.

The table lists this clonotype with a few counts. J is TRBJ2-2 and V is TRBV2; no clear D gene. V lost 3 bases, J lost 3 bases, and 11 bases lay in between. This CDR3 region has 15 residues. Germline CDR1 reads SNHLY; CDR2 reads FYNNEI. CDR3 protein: CASSDPVTDTGELFF. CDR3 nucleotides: TGTGCCAGCAGTGATCCGGTCACGGACACCGGGGAGCTGTTTTTT.

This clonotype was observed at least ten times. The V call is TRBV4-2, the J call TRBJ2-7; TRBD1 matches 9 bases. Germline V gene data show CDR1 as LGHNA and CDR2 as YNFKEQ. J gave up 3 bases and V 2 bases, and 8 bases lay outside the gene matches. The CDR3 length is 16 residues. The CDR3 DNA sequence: TGTGCCAGCAGCCAACATACCGGGACAGGGATCTACGAGCAGTACTTC. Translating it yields CASSQHTGTGIYEQYF.

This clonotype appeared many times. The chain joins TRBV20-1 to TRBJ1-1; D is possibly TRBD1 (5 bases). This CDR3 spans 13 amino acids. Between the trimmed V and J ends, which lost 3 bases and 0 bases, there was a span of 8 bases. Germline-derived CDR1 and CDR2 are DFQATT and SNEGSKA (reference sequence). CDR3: CSARAGLNTEAFF. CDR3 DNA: TGCAGTGCTAGGGCAGGGTTGAACACTGAAGCTTTCTTT.

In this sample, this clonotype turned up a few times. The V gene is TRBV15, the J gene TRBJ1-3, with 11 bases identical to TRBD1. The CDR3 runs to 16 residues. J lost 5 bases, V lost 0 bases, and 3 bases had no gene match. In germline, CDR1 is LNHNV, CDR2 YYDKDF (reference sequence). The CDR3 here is CATSREGQGVRNTIYF. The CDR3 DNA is TGTGCCACCAGCAGAGAGGGACAGGGGGTCCGAAACACCATATATTTT.

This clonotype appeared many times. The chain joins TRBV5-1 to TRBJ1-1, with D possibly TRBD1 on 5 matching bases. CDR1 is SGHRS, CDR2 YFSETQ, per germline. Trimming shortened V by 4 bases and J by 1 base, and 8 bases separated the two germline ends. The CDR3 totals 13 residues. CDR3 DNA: TGCGCCAGCAGCGGGGGAAAGAACACTGAAGCTTTCTTT. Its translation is CASSGGKNTEAFF.

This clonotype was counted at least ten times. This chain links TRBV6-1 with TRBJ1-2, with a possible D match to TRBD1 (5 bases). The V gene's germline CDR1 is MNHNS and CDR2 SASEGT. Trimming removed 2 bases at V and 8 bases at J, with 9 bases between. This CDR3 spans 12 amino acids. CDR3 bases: TGTGCCAGCAGTGAATCAGGGCCCGGCTACACCTTC. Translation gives CASSESGPGYTF.

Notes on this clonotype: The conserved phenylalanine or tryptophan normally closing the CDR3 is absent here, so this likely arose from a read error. CDR3 loop: CASSEGAGSNQPQHS. CDR3 DNA sequence: TGTGCCAGCAGTGAAGGTGCGGGAAGCAATCAGCCCCAGCATTCT. V usage is TRBV6-1 and J usage is TRBJ1-5; D uncertain. The CDR3 consists of 15 residues. The V gene lost 1 base and the J gene lost 1 base, with 8 bases spanning the gap. Germline V gene lookup returns CDR1 MNHNS and CDR2 SASEGT.

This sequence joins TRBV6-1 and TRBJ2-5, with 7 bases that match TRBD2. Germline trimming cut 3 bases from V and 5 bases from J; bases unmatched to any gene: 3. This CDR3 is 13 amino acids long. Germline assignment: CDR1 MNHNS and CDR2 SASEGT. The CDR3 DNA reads TGTGCCAGCAGTGATTGGGGAGGGGAGACCCAGTACTTC. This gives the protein CASSDWGGETQYF.

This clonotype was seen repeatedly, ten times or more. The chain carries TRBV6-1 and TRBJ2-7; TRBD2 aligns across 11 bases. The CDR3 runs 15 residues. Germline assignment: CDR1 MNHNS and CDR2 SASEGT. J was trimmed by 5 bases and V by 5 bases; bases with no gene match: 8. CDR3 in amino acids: CASSFRTSGFHEQYF. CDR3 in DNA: TGTGCCAGCAGTTTTCGGACTAGCGGGTTTCACGAGCAGTACTTC.

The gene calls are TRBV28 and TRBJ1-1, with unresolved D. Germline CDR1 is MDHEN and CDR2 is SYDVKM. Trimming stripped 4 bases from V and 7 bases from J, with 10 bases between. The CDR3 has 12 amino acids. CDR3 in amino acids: CASSSRGIEAFF. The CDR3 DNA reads TGTGCCAGCAGTTCACGGGGAATTGAAGCTTTCTTT.

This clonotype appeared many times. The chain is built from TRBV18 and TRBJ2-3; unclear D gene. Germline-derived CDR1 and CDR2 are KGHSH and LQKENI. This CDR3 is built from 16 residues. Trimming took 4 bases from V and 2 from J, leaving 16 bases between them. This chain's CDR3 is CASSQAPLTLTDTQYF. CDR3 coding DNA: TGTGCCAGCTCACAGGCCCCGTTGACACTCACAGATACGCAGTATTTT.

CDR3 protein: CASSEAPGTSGGNTGELFF. In DNA form, the CDR3 reads TGTGCCAGCAGTGAAGCTCCCGGGACTAGCGGGGGGAACACCGGGGAGCTGTTTTTT. J is TRBJ2-2 and V is TRBV2; TRBD2 agrees at 14 bases. This CDR3 comprises 19 residues. Trimming at V came to 0 bases and at J to 1 base, leaving 4 bases not matched to a gene. Germline V CDR1 and CDR2: SNHLY, FYNNEI.

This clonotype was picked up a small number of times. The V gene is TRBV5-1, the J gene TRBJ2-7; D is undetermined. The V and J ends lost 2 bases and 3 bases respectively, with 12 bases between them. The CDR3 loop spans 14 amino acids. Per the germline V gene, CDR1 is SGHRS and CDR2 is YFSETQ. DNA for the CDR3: TGCGCCAGCAGCTTTATTGGACGGTACTACGAGCAGTACTTC. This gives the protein CASSFIGRYYEQYF.